This entry lists 17 T cell receptor beta chains sequenced from one sample in a study of vaccination and CD4 T cells after COVID-19. Stated treatment: roughly 10-day PBMC culture with coronavirus spike peptide pools or control peptides (ViraFEST assay). These receptors' targets are unknown. The Oncomine TCR Beta short-read assay was applied to DNA of cultured CD4+ T cells. A single record per CDR3 protein comes from TCRdb applying MiXCR to the PCR reads. The data hold 20,000 to 25,000 distinct CDR3 sequences, with 55% to 70% observed a single time. Sequencing was performed on CD4+ T cells from blood, cultured in vitro, taken after SARS-CoV-2 vaccination. These receptors all come from a human donor who received a COVID-19 vaccine.

The chain employs TRBV10-3 and TRBJ2-3; TRBD2 might be the D (5 bases). Germline V gene data show CDR1 as ENHRY and CDR2 as SYGVKD. CDR3 length: 13 residues. The V end was cut by 4 bases, the J end by 5 bases, with 10 bases between. The DNA for the CDR3 is TGTGCCATCAGTGGCGGGTTCGGAGATACGCAGTATTTT. This sequence encodes CAISGGFGDTQYF.

The chain is built from TRBV5-1 and TRBJ2-7; 15 bases fit TRBD2. Germline assignment: CDR1 SGHRS and CDR2 YFSETQ. The CDR3 consists of 14 residues. Trimming at V came to 7 bases and at J to 6 bases, leaving 5 bases not matched to a gene. The CDR3 is CASWEGLAGGEQYF. CDR3 coding DNA: TGCGCCAGCTGGGAGGGACTAGCGGGGGGCGAGCAGTACTTC.

The chain uses TRBV7-9 and TRBJ1-5; D is perhaps TRBD1 (6 bases). CDR1 is SEHNR, CDR2 FQNEAQ, per germline (reference sequence). V gave up 5 bases and J gave up 2 bases, with 25 bases separating them. The CDR3 is 19 residues long. The CDR3 reads CASSPTPSGGRMGNQPQHF. The CDR3 bases are TGTGCCAGCAGCCCTACCCCCTCGGGGGGCAGGATGGGCAATCAGCCCCAGCATTTT.

This rearrangement joins TRBV20-1 to TRBJ2-1; either TRBD1 or TRBD2 may supply D (6 bases each). Trimming took 0 bases from V and 4 from J, leaving 19 bases between them. The germline V gene has CDR1 DFQATT and CDR2 SNEGSKA (reference sequence). The CDR3 covers 17 residues. DNA of the CDR3: TGCAGTGCTAGAGAGGTAGTGAGAGGGGGGCTTTACAATGAGCAGTTCTTC. This translates into CSAREVVRGGLYNEQFF.

For the CDR3, the DNA is TGTGCCAGCAGTTTAGGAGGGACTAGCGGGGCCAATGAGCAGTTCTTC. Its protein is CASSLGGTSGANEQFF. V is TRBV12-3 or TRBV12-4 and J is TRBJ2-1; TRBD2 matches 13 bases. This CDR3 is built from 16 residues. V gave up 1 base and J gave up 6 bases; unmatched junction bases: 3.

Regarding this clonotype: The junction departs from the called germline gene at one end, perhaps through a read error. V usage is TRBV28 and J usage is TRBJ1-2; TRBD1 matches at 7 bases. This CDR3 is built from 12 residues. CDR1 is MDHEN, CDR2 SYDVKM, per germline. This CDR3 reads CASSPVEGTEIF. The CDR3 DNA follows: TGTGCCAGCAGTCCCGTCGAAGGGACAGAGATCTTC.

V gene TRBV20-1 combines with J gene TRBJ2-7; unclear D gene. V lost 7 bases, J lost 2 bases, and 18 bases lay in between. This CDR3 comprises 14 residues. Germline V CDR1 and CDR2: DFQATT, SNEGSKA (reference sequence). CDR3 amino acids: CSVPRPGRTYEQYF. CDR3 in DNA: TGCAGTGTCCCACGTCCGGGCAGAACCTACGAGCAGTACTTC.

The CDR3 reads CASSSQETQYF. The CDR3 nucleotides are TGTGCCAGCAGTTCCCAAGAGACCCAGTACTTC. The chain carries TRBV7-2 and TRBJ2-5; no firm D call. The CDR3 has 11 residues. Looked up from germline, CDR1 is SGHTA and CDR2 is FQGNSA. Trimming removed 6 bases from V and 1 base from J, with 3 bases in between.

This sequence joins TRBV4-2 and TRBJ2-3; the match to TRBD2 covers 9 bases. Trimming cost V 0 bases and J 5 bases; bases outside gene matches: 6. The CDR3 covers 16 residues. Germline assignment: CDR1 LGHNA and CDR2 YNFKEQ. CDR3 sequence (DNA): TGTGCCAGCAGCCAAGACCCGGTAGCGGGGGTAGATACGCAGTATTTT. Encoded protein: CASSQDPVAGVDTQYF.

This chain connects TRBV20-1 to TRBJ1-3; 7 bases fit TRBD1. Losses at the gene ends were 0 bases for V and 5 bases for J; bases not matched to a gene: 7. Germline-derived CDR1 and CDR2 are DFQATT and SNEGSKA (reference sequence). The CDR3 runs 15 residues. CDR3 amino acids: CSARDRDRVRNTIYF. The CDR3 DNA follows: TGCAGTGCTAGAGATCGAGACAGGGTGCGAAACACCATATATTTT.

The chain has TRBV7-7 and TRBJ2-1; D is unresolved. The germline V and J ends were trimmed by 1 base and 3 bases, with 10 bases remaining between them. The CDR3 runs to 15 residues. The germline V gene encodes CDR1 SSHAT and CDR2 FNYEAQ (reference sequence). The CDR3, as DNA: TGTGCCAGCAGCTTAGGCCCGACGGGCTACAATGAGCAGTTCTTC. As protein: CASSLGPTGYNEQFF. Full variable domain (missing parts from reference TRBV7-7 and TRBJ2-1): GAGVSQSPRYKVTKRGQDVTLRCDPISSHATLYWYQQALGQGPEFLTYFNYEAQPDKSGLPSDRFSAERPEGSISTLTIQRTEQRDSAMYRCASSLGPTGYNEQFFGPGTRLTVL.

The chain uses TRBV7-6 and TRBJ1-4, with D unresolved. There are 14 residues in the CDR3. CDR1 SGHVS and CDR2 FNYEAQ come from the germline V gene. V gave up 5 bases and J gave up 2 bases, with 9 bases separating them. The CDR3 DNA is TGTGCCAGCAGCCGCAGACGGACTAATGAAAAACTGTTTTTT. Protein: CASSRRRTNEKLFF. The variable domain in full, with the rest retrieved from reference TRBV7-6 and TRBJ1-4, is GAGVSQSPRYKVTKRGQDVALRCDPISGHVSLYWYRQALGQGPEFLTYFNYEAQQDKSGLPNDRFSAERPEGSISTLTIQRTEQRDSAMYRCASSRRRTNEKLFFGSGTQLSVL.

This chain uses TRBV11-3 with TRBJ2-7; D is perhaps TRBD1 or TRBD2 (5 bases each). Germline CDR1 is SGHNT and CDR2 is YENEEA. V lost 3 bases, J lost 6 bases, and 9 bases lay in between. CDR3 length: 12 amino acids. CDR3 sequence (DNA): TGTGCCAGCAGCTTTTCAGGGACCGAGCAGTACTTC. Translating it yields CASSFSGTEQYF.

The chain couples TRBV6-5 to TRBJ2-3; the D gene is possibly TRBD2 (6 bases). CDR3 length: 15 amino acids. Deletions cut 2 bases from V and 3 bases from J, with 12 bases between. CDR1 and CDR2 from the germline V gene are MNHEY and SVGAGI. The CDR3 nucleotides are TGTGCCAGCAGTTACGCGCGGGGCAGTACAGATACGCAGTATTTT. This gives the protein CASSYARGSTDTQYF.

This clonotype has more than one count but fewer than ten. The genes are TRBV20-1 and TRBJ1-2; the D gene is possibly TRBD1 (6 bases). Trimming took off 0 bases at V and 4 bases at J, with 12 bases between the two ends. The CDR3 consists of 14 residues. Germline V gene data show CDR1 as DFQATT and CDR2 as SNEGSKA (reference sequence). The CDR3 DNA is TGCAGTGCTAGAGATCAGAAGGGGGTCTATGGCTACACCTTC. Its protein product is CSARDQKGVYGYTF.

The V and J genes are TRBV7-2 and TRBJ1-6; D unclear. The V gene lost 2 bases and the J gene lost 8 bases, with 7 bases spanning the gap. CDR1 is SGHTA, CDR2 FQGNSA, per germline. The CDR3 covers 13 residues. The CDR3 sequence: CASSLIDDSPLHF. DNA of the CDR3: TGTGCCAGCAGCTTAATCGACGATTCACCCCTCCACTTT.

This chain links TRBV15 with TRBJ1-4, with D perhaps TRBD1 (5 bases). The V end lost 3 bases, the J end lost 7 bases, and 12 bases lay between the germline ends. This CDR3 spans 14 amino acids. Looked up from germline, CDR1 is LNHNV and CDR2 is YYDKDF (reference sequence). This CDR3 reads CATSSVRAGEKLFF. Here the CDR3 DNA reads TGTGCCACCAGCAGTGTCAGGGCTGGTGAAAAACTGTTTTTT.